What follows are 9 T cell receptor beta chains derived from one specimen sequenced in a study of T-cell memory formation after mild COVID-19. TCRdb reprocessed the 5' RACE reads with MiXCR, giving one entry per CDR3 protein. The sample gives 180,000 or so distinct CDR3 sequences, 16% of which show up once; just over 2% is in the top ten. What was sequenced was PBMCs or a T cell subset sorted from them (not recorded which). The receptors come from an adult woman who had mild COVID-19 (a few samples of this study predate the infection). Cell type and time point are not known.

This chain joins TRBV7-2 and TRBJ1-1; D unclear. The CDR3 runs to 12 residues. Germline CDR1 reads SGHTA; CDR2 reads FQGNSA. The V end was cut by 3 bases, the J end by 4 bases, with 6 bases between. CDR3 in DNA: TGTGCCAGCAGCTTCGGTGTCACTGAAGCTTTCTTT. Translated: CASSFGVTEAFF.

The chain joins TRBV12-5 to TRBJ1-5; 8 bases map to TRBD1. J was trimmed by 0 bases and V by 5 bases; bases with no gene match: 3. This CDR3 spans 15 amino acids. Per the germline V gene, CDR1 is LGHNT and CDR2 is FRNRAP. The DNA of the CDR3 is TGTGCTAGTGGTAACACAGGGGGTAGCAATCAGCCCCAGCATTTT. Translating gives CASGNTGGSNQPQHF.

With regard to this clonotype: Compared with germline, one end of the junction differs, possibly owing to a read error. The V gene is TRBV5-5, the J gene TRBJ2-5, with 11 bases lining up with TRBD2. The CDR3 totals 15 residues. Germline CDR1 and CDR2: SGHKS and YYEKEE (reference sequence). CDR3 coding DNA: TGTGCCAGCAGCTTGAATAGCGGGGGGGCCGAGACCAAGTACTTC. Protein sequence: CASSLNSGGAETKYF.

The J gene is TRBJ2-7, the V gene TRBV30; D is uncertain. The V gene's germline CDR1 is GTSNPN and CDR2 SVGIG (reference sequence). CDR3 size: 11 residues. The ends were cut back, 3 bases at V and 6 bases at J, with 9 bases in the middle. In DNA, the CDR3 is TGTGCCTGGAGCGCCCTTCTCGAGCAGTACTTC. It yields the protein CAWSALLEQYF.

The rearrangement uses TRBV29-1 and TRBJ2-1; 16 bases are shared with TRBD2. The germline CDR1 and CDR2 sequences are SQVTM and ANQGSEA. Trimming removed 5 bases from V and 9 bases from J; junction bases left unmatched: 4. The CDR3 consists of 14 residues. The CDR3 is CSVRGLAGGGEQFF. CDR3 DNA: TGCAGCGTTAGGGGACTAGCGGGAGGGGGTGAGCAGTTCTTC.

The chain has TRBV12-3 or TRBV12-4 and TRBJ2-1; TRBD2 is a possible D gene (7 bases). The V and J ends lost 5 bases and 4 bases respectively, with 18 bases between them. The CDR3 is 16 amino acids. CDR3 in DNA: TGTGCCAGCAGTCCGGGCGTCGGGGGGCCATACAATGAGCAGTTCTTC. Protein product: CASSPGVGGPYNEQFF.

The V call is TRBV12-3 or TRBV12-4, the J call TRBJ1-6; 7 positions agree with TRBD1. Trimming cost V 6 bases and J 6 bases; bases outside gene matches: 8. The length of the CDR3 is 15 residues. In nucleotides, the CDR3 is TGTGCCAGCAGCGCGACAGGGTGGGGTAATTCACCCCTCCACTTT. This gives the protein CASSATGWGNSPLHF.

This chain links TRBV24-1 with TRBJ2-1; 13 bases are shared with TRBD2. After removal of 3 bases from V and 8 bases from J, the junction contained 6 bases not matched to a gene. The CDR3 runs to 16 residues. Germline CDR1 reads KGHDR; CDR2 reads SFDVKD. CDR3 sequence reads: CATSDTSGRDQHEQFF. The CDR3, as DNA: TGTGCCACCAGTGATACTAGCGGGAGGGACCAGCATGAGCAGTTCTTC.

The chain uses TRBV19 and TRBJ1-2, with D possibly matching TRBD1 (5 bases). Per the germline V gene, CDR1 is LNHDA and CDR2 is SQIVND (reference sequence). V was trimmed by 7 bases and J by 4 bases, leaving 13 bases between them. This CDR3 has 13 amino acids. The CDR3 DNA follows: TGTGCCAGTAACGAGGGCAGGGCCTATGGCTACACCTTC. Amino acids: CASNEGRAYGYTF.